These 3 T cell receptor beta chains originate from one sample sequenced in a study of early T cells in non-severe SARS-CoV-2 infection. In TCRdb, the 5' RACE reads were re-called with MiXCR into one record per CDR3 protein. The table has almost 30,000 distinct CDR3 sequences, about 5.7% seen once. Sequencing used whole blood. These TCRs come from an adult who was a healthcare worker with PCR-confirmed SARS-CoV-2 infection or an uninfected control (not recorded which).

V usage is TRBV4-2 and J usage is TRBJ2-2; TRBD2 agrees at 12 bases. V was clipped by 3 bases and J by 7 bases; unmatched bases: 6. CDR1 is LGHNA, CDR2 YNFKEQ, per germline. The CDR3 is 16 residues long. CDR3 residues: CASSQLAGGQGGELFF. In DNA, the CDR3 is TGTGCCAGCAGCCAGCTAGCGGGGGGGCAAGGCGGGGAGCTGTTTTTT.

J is TRBJ2-7 and V is TRBV30, with D perhaps assigned TRBD1 or TRBD2 (5 bases each). Trimming cost V 4 bases and J 2 bases, with 9 bases left between them. The length of the CDR3 is 12 residues. CDR1 and CDR2 from the germline V gene are GTSNPN and SVGIG (reference sequence). CDR3 region: CAWTGATYEQYF. For the CDR3, the DNA is TGTGCCTGGACCGGGGCCACCTACGAGCAGTACTTC.

Remarks on this clonotype: This clone may be a read error of a much larger clone one base away. The rearrangement uses TRBV28 and TRBJ2-3, with TRBD1 matching 9 bases. The J segment lost 4 bases and the V segment lost 8 bases, leaving 13 bases of the junction unmatched. The CDR3 covers 16 residues. Germline CDR1 reads MDHEN; CDR2 reads SYDVKM. DNA of the CDR3: TGTGCCAGCTCGACGTCGGATGGGACAGGGTCAGATACGCAGTATTTT. Amino acid sequence: CASSTSDGTGSDTQYF.